These T cell receptor beta chains were read from a single sample in a study of blood T cell repertoires in COVID-19. Profiling relied on immunoSEQ multiplex PCR, and the TCRdb table lists in-frame clones only, not all of them. The table records some 340,000 clones, 80% to 90% of them present only once. The sequenced sample was PBMCs or T cells enriched from blood (not recorded which). The receptors were gathered from a woman in her 30s who had recovered from COVID-19. Each CDR3 is given with its conserved first and last residue. The D gene is left open where the match is weak. Rows give clone size only sometimes, using once, few, many, or a class for an expanded clone.

>.|TRBJ2-3|.|TRBV5-1
CASSLVGLLELTDTQYF
TGCGCCAGCAGCTTGGTAGGACTCCTGGAGCTCACAGATACGCAGTATTTT
>TRBD1|TRBJ2-1|.|TRBV27
CASRSPPGGTYNEQFF
TGTGCCAGCAGGAGCCCCCCAGGGGGAACCTACAATGAGCAGTTCTTC
>TRBD2|TRBJ2-3|.|TRBV5-5
CASSAGLADTDTQYF
TGTGCCAGCAGCGCCGGCCTAGCGGACACAGATACGCAGTATTTT
>.|TRBJ2-1|.|TRBV28
CASSFGGATYNEQFF
TGTGCCAGCAGTTTCGGAGGGGCCACCTACAATGAGCAGTTCTTC
>.|TRBJ1-5|.|TRBV2
CASTGDWGNQPQHF
TGTGCCAGCACGGGGGATTGGGGCAATCAGCCCCAGCATTTT
>TRBD1|TRBJ1-2|once|TRBV28
CASSPPGQINYGYTF
TGTGCCAGCAGTCCCCCGGGACAGATTAACTATGGCTACACCTTC
>TRBD1|TRBJ1-2|few|TRBV6-2/TRBV6-3
CASSTDRGNGYTF
TGTGCCAGCAGTACGGACAGGGGAAATGGCTACACCTTC
>TRBD1|TRBJ1-1|.|TRBV27
CASRGTQGARTEAFF
TGTGCCAGCAGGGGAACTCAGGGGGCGAGGACTGAAGCTTTCTTT
>.|TRBJ2-2|few|TRBV5-5
CASSLVASTGELFF
TGTGCCAGCAGCCTGGTGGCCAGCACCGGGGAGCTGTTTTTT
>.|TRBJ1-1|.|TRBV27
CASSLISGVEGTEAFF
TGTGCCAGCAGTTTAATTTCTGGGGTAGAGGGCACTGAAGCTTTCTTT
>TRBD1|TRBJ2-7|once|TRBV5-6
CASSPNAQGASFYEQYF
TGTGCCAGCAGCCCAAACGCACAGGGGGCCTCTTTTTACGAGCAGTACTTC
>.|TRBJ2-3|.|TRBV11-3
CASSLERGDPIRCTDTQYF
TGTGCCAGCAGCTTAGAGCGGGGTGACCCCATTCGGTGCACAGATACGCAGTATTTT
>.|TRBJ2-1|.|TRBV5-1
CASSSTTRTSRSSYNEQFF
TGCGCCAGCAGCTCCACCACTCGGACTTCTCGAAGCTCCTACAATGAGCAGTTCTTC
>TRBD1|TRBJ1-5|.|TRBV19
CASSRGGTGVRQPQHF
TGTGCCAGTAGTAGGGGGGGGACAGGGGTGCGTCAGCCCCAGCATTTT
>.|TRBJ2-7|.|TRBV5-1
CASSLSDRAGYEQYF
TGCGCCAGCAGCCTATCCGACCGGGCGGGATACGAGCAGTACTTC
>TRBD1|TRBJ1-5|.|TRBV6-6
CASSYVRGDDQPQHF
TGTGCCAGCAGTTACGTCAGGGGGGACGATCAGCCCCAGCATTTT
>TRBD2|TRBJ2-1|.|TRBV13
CASSTGLAGGNYNEQFF
TGTGCCAGCAGCACGGGACTAGCGGGGGGGAACTACAATGAGCAGTTCTTC
>TRBD1|TRBJ1-1|.|TRBV6-1
CASSDPWTGYTEAFF
TGTGCCAGCAGTGACCCCTGGACAGGGTACACTGAAGCTTTCTTT
>.|TRBJ2-3|.|TRBV7-2
CASSFTSGQSGGTQYF
TGTGCCAGCAGCTTTACGTCCGGACAGAGCGGAGGTACGCAGTATTTT
>TRBD1|TRBJ1-2|few|TRBV6-5
CASSATGNIYYGYTF
TGTGCCAGCAGCGCGACAGGGAACATTTACTATGGCTACACCTTC
>.|TRBJ1-1|.|TRBV4-1
CASSQESGFRAEAFF
TGCGCCAGCAGCCAAGAGTCAGGGTTTAGGGCTGAAGCTTTCTTT
>.|TRBJ2-7|.|TRBV2
CASSEGEVREQYF
TGTGCCAGCAGTGAAGGGGAGGTGAGAGAGCAGTACTTC
>TRBD1|TRBJ1-5|.|TRBV6-6
CASIQGAGDQPQHF
TGTGCCAGCATTCAGGGGGCCGGAGATCAGCCCCAGCATTTT
>TRBD1|TRBJ2-1|once|TRBV10-3
CAISLTGTGASDEQFF
TGTGCCATCAGTCTTACCGGGACAGGGGCCTCGGATGAGCAGTTCTTC
>TRBD1|TRBJ1-2|.|TRBV6-5
CATGQEALYRYTF
TGTGCCACAGGACAGGAGGCGCTATATCGCTACACCTTC
>.|TRBJ2-7|.|TRBV20-1
CSASQGGGTYEQYF
TGCAGTGCTAGTCAAGGCGGGGGCACCTACGAGCAGTACTTC
>TRBD1|TRBJ1-6|.|TRBV27
CASKTGGKSPLHF
TGTGCCAGCAAAACAGGGGGTAAATCACCCCTCCACTTT
>TRBD1|TRBJ2-7|.|TRBV5-4
CASSQTRTGGNEQYF
TGTGCCAGCAGCCAGACACGGACAGGGGGCAACGAGCAGTACTTC